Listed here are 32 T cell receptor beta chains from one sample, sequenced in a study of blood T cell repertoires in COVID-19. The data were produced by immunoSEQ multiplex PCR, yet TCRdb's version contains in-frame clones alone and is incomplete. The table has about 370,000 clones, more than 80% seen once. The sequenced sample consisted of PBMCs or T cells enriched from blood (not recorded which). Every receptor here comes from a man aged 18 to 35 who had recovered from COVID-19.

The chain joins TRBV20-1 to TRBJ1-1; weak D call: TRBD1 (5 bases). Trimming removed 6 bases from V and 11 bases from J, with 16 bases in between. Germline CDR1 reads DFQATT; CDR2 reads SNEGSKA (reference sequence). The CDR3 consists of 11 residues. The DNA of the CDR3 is TGCAGTGCGGCCCCAGGGTACGGGGCTTTCTTT. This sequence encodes CSAAPGYGAFF.

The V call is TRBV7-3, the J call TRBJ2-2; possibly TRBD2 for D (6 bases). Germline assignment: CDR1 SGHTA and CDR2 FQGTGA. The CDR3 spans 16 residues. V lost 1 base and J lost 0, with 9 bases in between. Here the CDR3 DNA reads TGTGCCAGCAGCTTAAACGCGGGACCGAACACCGGGGAGCTGTTTTTT. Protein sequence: CASSLNAGPNTGELFF.

CDR3 sequence: CASSGGTLNQPQHF. The CDR3 bases are TGTGCCAGCAGCGGCGGGACTTTAAATCAGCCCCAGCATTTT. V is TRBV7-2 and J is TRBJ1-5, with D possibly TRBD1 on 5 matching bases. The CDR3 length is 14 residues. V was cut by 5 bases and J by 4 bases, with 12 bases left in between. Germline V lookup: CDR1 SGHTA, CDR2 FQGNSA.

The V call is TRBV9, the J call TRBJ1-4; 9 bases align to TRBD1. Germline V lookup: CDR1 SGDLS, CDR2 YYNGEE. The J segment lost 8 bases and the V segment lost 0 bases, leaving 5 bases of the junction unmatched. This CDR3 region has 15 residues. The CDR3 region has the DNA TGTGCCAGCAGCGTAGGGGGGACAGGGTGGGAAAAACTGTTTTTT. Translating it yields CASSVGGTGWEKLFF.

CDR3 coding DNA: TGCGCCAGCAGCCAAGAAAGACAAGAAAAACTGTTTTTT. This codes for CASSQERQEKLFF. J is TRBJ1-4 and V is TRBV4-3, with D unclear. Between the trimmed V and J ends, which lost 0 bases and 8 bases, there was a span of 7 bases. Germline values: CDR1 LGHNA, CDR2 YSLEER. The CDR3 has 13 residues.

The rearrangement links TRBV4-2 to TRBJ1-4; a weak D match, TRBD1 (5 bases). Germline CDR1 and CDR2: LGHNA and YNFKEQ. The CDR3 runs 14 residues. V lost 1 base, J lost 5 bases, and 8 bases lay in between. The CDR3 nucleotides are TGTGCCAGCAGCCAAGGGCAGGGAAATGAAAAACTGTTTTTT. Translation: CASSQGQGNEKLFF.

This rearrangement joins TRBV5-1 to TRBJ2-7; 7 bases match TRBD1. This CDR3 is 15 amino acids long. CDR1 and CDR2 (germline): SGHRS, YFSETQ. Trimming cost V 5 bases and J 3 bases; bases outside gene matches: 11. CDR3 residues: CASRAEDRMVYEQYF. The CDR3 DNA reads TGCGCCAGCAGGGCCGAGGACAGGATGGTCTACGAGCAGTACTTC.

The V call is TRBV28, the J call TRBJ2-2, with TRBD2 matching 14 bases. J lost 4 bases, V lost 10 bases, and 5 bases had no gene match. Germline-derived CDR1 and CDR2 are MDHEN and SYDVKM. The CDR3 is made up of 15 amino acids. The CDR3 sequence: CATLGLAGATGELFF. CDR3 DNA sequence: TGTGCCACCCTGGGACTAGCGGGGGCCACCGGGGAGCTGTTTTTT.

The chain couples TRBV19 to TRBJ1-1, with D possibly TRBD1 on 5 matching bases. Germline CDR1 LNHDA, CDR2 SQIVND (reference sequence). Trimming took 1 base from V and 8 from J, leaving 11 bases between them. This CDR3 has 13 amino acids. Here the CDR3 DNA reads TGTGCCAGTAGTATAGGGGTTACAGGAGAAGCTTTCTTT. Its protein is CASSIGVTGEAFF.

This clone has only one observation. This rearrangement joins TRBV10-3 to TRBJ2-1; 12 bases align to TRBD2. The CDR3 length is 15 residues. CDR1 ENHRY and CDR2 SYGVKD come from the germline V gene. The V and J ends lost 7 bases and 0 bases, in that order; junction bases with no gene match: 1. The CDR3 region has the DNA TGTGCCATCAAGACTAGCGGGAGCTCCTACAATGAGCAGTTCTTC. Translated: CAIKTSGSSYNEQFF.

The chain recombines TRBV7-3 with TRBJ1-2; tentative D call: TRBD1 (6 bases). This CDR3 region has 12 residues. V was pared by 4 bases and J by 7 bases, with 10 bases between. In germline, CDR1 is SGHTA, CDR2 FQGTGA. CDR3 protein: CASSSDRFGYTF. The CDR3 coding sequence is TGTGCCAGCAGCTCGGACAGATTTGGCTACACCTTC.

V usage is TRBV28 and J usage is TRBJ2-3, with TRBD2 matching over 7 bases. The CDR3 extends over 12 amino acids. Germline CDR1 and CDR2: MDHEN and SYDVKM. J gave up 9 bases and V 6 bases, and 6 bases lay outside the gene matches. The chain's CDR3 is CASRMGGWTQYF. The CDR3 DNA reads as TGTGCCAGCAGAATGGGGGGGTGGACGCAGTATTTT.

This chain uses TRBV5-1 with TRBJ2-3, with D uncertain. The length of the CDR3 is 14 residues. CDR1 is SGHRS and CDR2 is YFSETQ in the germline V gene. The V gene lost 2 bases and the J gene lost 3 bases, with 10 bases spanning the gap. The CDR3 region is CASSLVGETDTQYF. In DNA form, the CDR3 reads TGCGCCAGCAGCTTAGTCGGAGAGACAGATACGCAGTATTTT.

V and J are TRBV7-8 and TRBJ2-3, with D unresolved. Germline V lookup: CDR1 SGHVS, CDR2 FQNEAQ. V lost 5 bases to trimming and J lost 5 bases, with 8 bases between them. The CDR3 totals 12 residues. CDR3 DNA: TGTGCCAGCAGCCCAGGCCTAGATACGCAGTATTTT. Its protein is CASSPGLDTQYF.

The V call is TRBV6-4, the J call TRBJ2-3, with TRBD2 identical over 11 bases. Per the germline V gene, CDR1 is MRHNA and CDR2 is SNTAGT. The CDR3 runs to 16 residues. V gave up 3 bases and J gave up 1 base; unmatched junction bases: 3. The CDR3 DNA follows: TGTGCCAGCAGTGAGGGGACTAGCGGTCGCACAGATACGCAGTATTTT. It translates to CASSEGTSGRTDTQYF.

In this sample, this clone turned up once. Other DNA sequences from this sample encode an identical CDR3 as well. The CDR3 DNA reads TGTGCCAGTAGTAGGAGTTCTGGGGCCAACGTCCTGACTTTC. Translating it yields CASSRSSGANVLTF. The chain couples TRBV19 to TRBJ2-6, with no clear D. The CDR3 runs to 14 residues. Germline V gene lookup returns CDR1 LNHDA and CDR2 SQIVND (reference sequence). Trimming stripped 4 bases from V and 1 base from J, with 5 bases between. The full variable domain, rest sourced from reference TRBV19 and TRBJ2-6, is DGGITQSPKYLFRKEGQNVTLSCEQNLNHDAMYWYRQDPGQGLRLIYYSQIVNDFQKGDIAEGYSVSREKKESFPLTVTSAQKNPTAFYLCASSRSSGANVLTFGAGSRLTVL.

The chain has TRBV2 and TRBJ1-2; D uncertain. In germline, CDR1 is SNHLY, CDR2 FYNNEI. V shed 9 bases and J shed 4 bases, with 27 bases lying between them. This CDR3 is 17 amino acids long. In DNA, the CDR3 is TGTGCCAGTGGGGTCCCAAACCGCGGACTGGTGGGCTATGGCTACACCTTC. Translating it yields CASGVPNRGLVGYGYTF. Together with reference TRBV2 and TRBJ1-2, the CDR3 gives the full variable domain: EPEVTQTPSHQVTQMGQEVILRCVPISNHLYFYWYRQILGQKVEFLVSFYNNEISEKSEIFDDQFSVERPDGSNFTLKIRSTKLEDSAMYFCASGVPNRGLVGYGYTFGSGTRLTVV.

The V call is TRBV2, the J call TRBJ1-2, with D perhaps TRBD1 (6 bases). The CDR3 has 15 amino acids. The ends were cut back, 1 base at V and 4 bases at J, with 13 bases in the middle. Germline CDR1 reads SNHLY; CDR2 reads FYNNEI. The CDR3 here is CASSEGQASFYGYTF. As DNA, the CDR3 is TGTGCCAGCAGTGAAGGACAGGCCTCTTTCTATGGCTACACCTTC.

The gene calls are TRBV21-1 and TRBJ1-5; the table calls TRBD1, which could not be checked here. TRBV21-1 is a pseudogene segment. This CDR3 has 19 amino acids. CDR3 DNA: TGTGCCAGCAGCAAAGCCTCCGAAGGGGTGGGGGCAAGCAATCAGCCCCAGCATTTT. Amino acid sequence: CASSKASEGVGASNQPQHF.

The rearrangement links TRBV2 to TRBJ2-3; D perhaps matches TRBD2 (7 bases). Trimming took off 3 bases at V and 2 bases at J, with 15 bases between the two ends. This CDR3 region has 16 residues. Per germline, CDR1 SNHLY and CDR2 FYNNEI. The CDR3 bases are TGTGCCAGCAGTGACACCTTCGGGGGGCCCACAGATACGCAGTATTTT. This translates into CASSDTFGGPTDTQYF.

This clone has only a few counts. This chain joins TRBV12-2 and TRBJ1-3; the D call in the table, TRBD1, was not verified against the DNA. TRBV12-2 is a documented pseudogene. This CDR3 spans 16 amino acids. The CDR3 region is CASRYRTANSGNTIYF. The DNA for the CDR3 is TGTGCAAGTCGCTACAGGACGGCGAACTCTGGAAACACCATATATTTT.

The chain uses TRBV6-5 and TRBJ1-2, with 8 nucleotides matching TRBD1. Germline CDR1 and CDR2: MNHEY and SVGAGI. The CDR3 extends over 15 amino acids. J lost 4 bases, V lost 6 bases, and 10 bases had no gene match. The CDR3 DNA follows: TGTGCCAGCAGCCCCTCCGGGACAGGACGCTATGGCTACACCTTC. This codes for CASSPSGTGRYGYTF.

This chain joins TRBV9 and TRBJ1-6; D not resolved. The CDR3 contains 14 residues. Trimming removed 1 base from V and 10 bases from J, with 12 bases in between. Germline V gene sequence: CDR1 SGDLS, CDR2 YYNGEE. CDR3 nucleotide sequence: TGTGCCAGCAGCGTAAGTCAGGAAGGCTCACCCCTCCACTTT. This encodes CASSVSQEGSPLHF.

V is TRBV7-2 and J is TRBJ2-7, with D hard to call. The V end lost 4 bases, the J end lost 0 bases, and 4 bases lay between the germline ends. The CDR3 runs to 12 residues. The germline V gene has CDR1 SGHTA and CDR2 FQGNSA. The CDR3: CASSSNSYEQYF. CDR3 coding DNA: TGTGCCAGCAGCTCCAACTCCTACGAGCAGTACTTC.

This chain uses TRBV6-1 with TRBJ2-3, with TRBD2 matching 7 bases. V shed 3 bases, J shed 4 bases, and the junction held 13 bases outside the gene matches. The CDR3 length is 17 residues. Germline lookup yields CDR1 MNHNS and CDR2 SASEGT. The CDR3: CASSDGYFGGRPDTQYF. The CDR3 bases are TGTGCCAGCAGTGACGGTTACTTCGGCGGGAGACCAGATACGCAGTATTTT.

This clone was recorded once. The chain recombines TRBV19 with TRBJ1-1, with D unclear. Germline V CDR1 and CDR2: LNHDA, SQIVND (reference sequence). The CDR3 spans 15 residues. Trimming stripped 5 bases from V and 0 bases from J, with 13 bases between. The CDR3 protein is CASSASLALNTEAFF. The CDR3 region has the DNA TGTGCCAGTAGTGCCTCTTTGGCCTTGAACACTGAAGCTTTCTTT.

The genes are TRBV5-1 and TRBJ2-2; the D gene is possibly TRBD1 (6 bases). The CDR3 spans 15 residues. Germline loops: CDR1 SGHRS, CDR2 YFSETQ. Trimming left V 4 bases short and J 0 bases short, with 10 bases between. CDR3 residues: CASSVDSSNTGELFF. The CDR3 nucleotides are TGCGCCAGCAGCGTGGACAGTTCGAACACCGGGGAGCTGTTTTTT. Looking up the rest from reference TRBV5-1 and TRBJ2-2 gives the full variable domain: KAGVTQTPRYLIKTRGQQVTLSCSPISGHRSVSWYQQTPGQGLQFLFEYFSETQRNKGNFPGRFSGRQFSNSRSEMNVSTLELGDSALYLCASSVDSSNTGELFFGEGSRLTVL.

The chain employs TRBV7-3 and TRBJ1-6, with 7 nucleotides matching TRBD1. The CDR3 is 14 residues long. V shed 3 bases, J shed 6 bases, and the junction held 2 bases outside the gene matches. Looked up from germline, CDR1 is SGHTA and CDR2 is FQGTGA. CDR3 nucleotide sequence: TGTGCCAGCAGCTTGGGGGACAGTAATTCACCCCTCCACTTT. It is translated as CASSLGDSNSPLHF.

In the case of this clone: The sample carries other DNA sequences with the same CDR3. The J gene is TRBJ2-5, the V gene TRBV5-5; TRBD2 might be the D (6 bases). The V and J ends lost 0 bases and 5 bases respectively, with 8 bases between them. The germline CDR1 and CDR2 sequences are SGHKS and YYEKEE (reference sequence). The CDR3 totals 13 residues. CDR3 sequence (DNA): TGTGCCAGCAGCTTGGCCGGGGGTGAGACCCAGTACTTC. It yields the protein CASSLAGGETQYF.

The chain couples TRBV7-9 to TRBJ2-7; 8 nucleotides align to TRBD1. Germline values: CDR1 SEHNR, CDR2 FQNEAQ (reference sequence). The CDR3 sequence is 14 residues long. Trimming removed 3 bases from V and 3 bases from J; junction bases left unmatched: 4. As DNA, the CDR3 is TGTGCCAGCAGCTTGGGACAGGACTTCTACGAGCAGTACTTC. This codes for CASSLGQDFYEQYF.

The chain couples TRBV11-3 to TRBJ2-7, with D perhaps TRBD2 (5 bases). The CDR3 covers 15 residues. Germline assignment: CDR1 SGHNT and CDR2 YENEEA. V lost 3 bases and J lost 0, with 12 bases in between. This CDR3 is CASSFGGSSSYEQYF. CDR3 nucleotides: TGTGCCAGCAGCTTCGGTGGGAGTTCCTCCTACGAGCAGTACTTC.

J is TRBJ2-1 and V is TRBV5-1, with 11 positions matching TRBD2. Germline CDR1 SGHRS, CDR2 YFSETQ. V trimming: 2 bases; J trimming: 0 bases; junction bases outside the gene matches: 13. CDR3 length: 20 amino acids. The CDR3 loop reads CASSFLPGTSGAPSYNEQFF. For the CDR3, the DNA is TGCGCCAGCAGCTTCCTGCCCGGGACTAGCGGAGCGCCCTCCTACAATGAGCAGTTCTTC.